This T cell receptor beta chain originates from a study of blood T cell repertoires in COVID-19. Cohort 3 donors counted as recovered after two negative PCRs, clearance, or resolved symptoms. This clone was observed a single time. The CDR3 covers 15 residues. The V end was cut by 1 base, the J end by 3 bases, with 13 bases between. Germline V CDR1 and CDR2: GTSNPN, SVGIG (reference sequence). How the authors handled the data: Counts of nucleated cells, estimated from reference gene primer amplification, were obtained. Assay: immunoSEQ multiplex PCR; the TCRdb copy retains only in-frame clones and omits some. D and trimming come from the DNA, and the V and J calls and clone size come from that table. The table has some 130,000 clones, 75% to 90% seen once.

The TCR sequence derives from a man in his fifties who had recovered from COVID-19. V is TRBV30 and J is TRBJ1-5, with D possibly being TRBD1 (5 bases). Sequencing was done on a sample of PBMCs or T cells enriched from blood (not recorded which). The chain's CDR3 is CAWSAGVGANQPQHF. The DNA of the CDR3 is TGTGCCTGGAGTGCGGGAGTAGGGGCCAATCAGCCCCAGCATTTT.